Below, 29 T cell receptor beta chains from the same sample are listed, as sequenced in a study of blood T cell repertoires in COVID-19. Assay used: immunoSEQ multiplex PCR; TCRdb lists only in-frame clones, some missing. Among 100,000 to 150,000 clones, over 60% were seen once, and the ten largest hold 1.5% to 2%. Sequencing used peripheral blood. These receptors were taken from a woman aged 70-85 years with acute or convalescent COVID-19.

This clone was detected ten times or more. V is TRBV6-5 and J is TRBJ1-2; D unclear. The CDR3 runs to 16 residues. Germline V lookup: CDR1 MNHEY, CDR2 SVGAGI. Trimming stripped 2 bases from V and 2 bases from J, with 15 bases between. CDR3 sequence (DNA): TGTGCCAGCAGTTACGGCTCGACGGCGGGGAACTATGGCTACACCTTC. Protein: CASSYGSTAGNYGYTF.

The V call is TRBV29-1, the J call TRBJ2-1, with TRBD2 matching 12 bases. V trimming: 8 bases; J trimming: 3 bases; junction bases outside the gene matches: 5. Germline V gene lookup returns CDR1 SQVTM and CDR2 ANQGSEA. The CDR3 is 14 residues long. DNA for the CDR3: TGCAGCCACCTAGCGGGAGGGAACTACAATGAGCAGTTCTTC. Amino acid sequence: CSHLAGGNYNEQFF.

This sequence joins TRBV6-2 or TRBV6-3 and TRBJ1-5; 10 bases are a match to TRBD1. Losses at the gene ends were 1 base for V and 0 bases for J; bases not matched to a gene: 12. This CDR3 has 20 residues. The V gene's germline CDR1 is MNHEY and CDR2 SVGEGT. The CDR3 sequence: CASSYLPGTGADGSNQPQHF. CDR3 bases: TGTGCCAGCAGTTACTTGCCCGGGACAGGGGCGGATGGTAGCAATCAGCCCCAGCATTTT.

This chain uses TRBV9 with TRBJ1-4, with TRBD1 identical over 9 bases. Germline CDR1 is SGDLS and CDR2 is YYNGEE. J gave up 8 bases and V 2 bases, and 7 bases lay outside the gene matches. CDR3 length equals 15 residues. The CDR3 here is CASSVTGGRGEKLFF. CDR3 DNA sequence: TGTGCCAGCAGCGTTACAGGGGGCCGGGGAGAAAAACTGTTTTTT.

The rearrangement joins TRBV25-1 to TRBJ2-7, with D possibly matching TRBD2 (5 bases). Germline CDR1 reads MGHDK; CDR2 reads SYGVNS. V dropped 2 bases and J dropped 2 bases, with 7 bases sitting between them. This CDR3 is built from 13 residues. CDR3 residues: CASSEDGTYEQYF. The CDR3 DNA follows: TGTGCCAGCAGTGAAGACGGGACCTACGAGCAGTACTTC.

The gene calls are TRBV6-6 and TRBJ1-6; 9 bases fit TRBD1. The germline CDR1 and CDR2 sequences are MNHNY and SVGAGI (reference sequence). With V trimmed by 5 bases and J by 4 bases, 3 bases remained unmatched. The CDR3 totals 15 residues. The CDR3 coding sequence is TGTGCCAGCAGTAACGACAGGGGGTATAATTCACCCCTCCACTTT. This translates into CASSNDRGYNSPLHF.

The chain has TRBV15 and TRBJ1-1, with TRBD1 identical over 10 bases. J lost 5 bases, V lost 0 bases, and 6 bases had no gene match. Germline V gene lookup returns CDR1 LNHNV and CDR2 YYDKDF (reference sequence). CDR3 size: 16 residues. CDR3 in DNA: TGTGCCACCAGCAGAGACCCCCCGGGACAGGGGACTGAAGCTTTCTTT. As protein: CATSRDPPGQGTEAFF.

The table lists this clone with many counts. CDR3 bases: TGTGCCAGCAGCTTAGGACAGGGGGCTTCCTACGAGCAGTACTTC. Its translation is CASSLGQGASYEQYF. The chain carries TRBV13 and TRBJ2-7; 9 nucleotides align to TRBD1. CDR1 and CDR2 from the germline V gene are PRHDT and FYEKMQ (reference sequence). V shed 0 bases and J 1 base; nucleotides not matched to a gene: 1. This CDR3 is built from 15 residues.

The chain recombines TRBV6-1 with TRBJ1-1; D gene uncertain. Germline CDR1 and CDR2: MNHNS and SASEGT. The CDR3 has 11 residues. V gave up 5 bases and J gave up 4 bases, with 5 bases separating them. CDR3 nucleotide sequence: TGTGCCAGCAGTTCCAGCACTGAAGCTTTCTTT. It codes for CASSSSTEAFF.

The CDR3 reads CATSRGLDYEQFF. The CDR3 region has the DNA TGTGCCACCAGCAGAGGACTAGACTATGAGCAGTTCTTC. This rearrangement joins TRBV15 to TRBJ2-1; D is possibly TRBD2 (6 bases). The V end was cut by 1 base, the J end by 8 bases, with 9 bases between. This CDR3 comprises 13 residues. CDR1 is LNHNV and CDR2 is YYDKDF in the germline V gene (reference sequence).

About this clone: Just one base apart from a much larger clone, this may be a read error. V usage is TRBV28 and J usage is TRBJ1-5; 7 nucleotides line up with TRBD1. Germline V gives CDR1 MDHEN, CDR2 SYDVKM. The CDR3 covers 15 residues. V gave up 5 bases and J gave up 3 bases; unmatched junction bases: 7. The CDR3 coding sequence is TGTGCCAGCAGTCCCCAGACAGGGAACAATCAGCCCCAGCATTTT. Protein: CASSPQTGNNQPQHF.

The chain combines TRBV27 with TRBJ2-7, with D perhaps TRBD1 (6 bases). CDR3 length: 14 residues. Germline values: CDR1 MNHEY, CDR2 SMNVEV (reference sequence). Trimming removed 4 bases from V and 3 bases from J, with 13 bases in between. CDR3 sequence: CASSSEGRGYEQYF. In DNA form, the CDR3 reads TGTGCCAGCAGTTCAGAGGGCAGGGGCTACGAGCAGTACTTC.

The chain couples TRBV5-6 to TRBJ1-3; no definite D call. The germline V gene encodes CDR1 SGHDT and CDR2 YYEEEE. The CDR3 runs to 15 residues. The V and J ends lost 2 bases and 4 bases respectively, with 13 bases between them. As DNA, the CDR3 is TGTGCCAGCAGCTTTCGTAGAGTGTCAGGAAACACCATATATTTT. The encoded protein is CASSFRRVSGNTIYF.

This clone has only one observation. The chain employs TRBV27 and TRBJ2-5; possibly TRBD2 for D (5 bases). Trimming stripped 2 bases from V and 0 bases from J, with 13 bases between. This CDR3 has 16 amino acids. The V gene's germline CDR1 is MNHEY and CDR2 SMNVEV (reference sequence). The CDR3 bases are TGTGCCAGCAGTTTAGAAGCGGCCACGTACCAAGAGACCCAGTACTTC. Encoded protein: CASSLEAATYQETQYF.

This clone turned up a few times. The gene calls are TRBV3-1 (or the pseudogene TRBV3-2) and TRBJ2-2, with unresolved D. The CDR3 is 15 residues long. The germline V gene encodes CDR1 LGHDT and CDR2 YNNKEL (reference sequence). The V gene lost 1 base and the J gene lost 4 bases, with 10 bases spanning the gap. The CDR3 DNA is TGTGCCAGCAGCCAAGCCGGGTCGTTCACCGGGGAGCTGTTTTTT. This translates into CASSQAGSFTGELFF.

The gene calls are TRBV9 and TRBJ2-5, with a tentative D call TRBD2 (7 bases). In germline, CDR1 is SGDLS, CDR2 YYNGEE. Trimming stripped 0 bases from V and 1 base from J, with 10 bases between. The CDR3 totals 15 residues. CDR3 residues: CASSVGGGSQETQYF. The CDR3 bases are TGTGCCAGCAGCGTAGGGGGGGGCTCCCAAGAGACCCAGTACTTC.

This rearrangement joins TRBV24-1 to TRBJ2-1, with 12 bases matching TRBD2. V shed 5 bases and J 3 bases; nucleotides not matched to a gene: 4. From germline, CDR1 is KGHDR and CDR2 SFDVKD. This CDR3 comprises 16 residues. The CDR3 spells CATSGRTSGVYNEQFF. For the CDR3, the DNA is TGTGCCACCAGTGGGCGGACTAGCGGGGTCTACAATGAGCAGTTCTTC.

The chain employs TRBV5-1 and TRBJ2-7; the match to TRBD1 covers 7 bases. The ends lost 4 bases at V and 0 bases at J; junction bases unmatched: 10. This CDR3 has 16 residues. From germline, CDR1 is SGHRS and CDR2 YFSETQ. The CDR3 DNA reads TGCGCCAGCAGCCCAGGACAGGACGCCGCCTCCTACGAGCAGTACTTC. Translated, it gives CASSPGQDAASYEQYF.

The chain couples TRBV5-4 to TRBJ1-4; D is uncertain. Looked up from germline, CDR1 is SGHNT and CDR2 is YYREEE (reference sequence). V lost 1 base and J lost 7, with 8 bases in between. CDR3 length equals 13 residues. For the CDR3, the DNA is TGTGCCAGCAGCTTGAGGGAGAGTGAAAAACTGTTTTTT. Residues: CASSLRESEKLFF.

V usage is TRBV9 and J usage is TRBJ2-2; the D is unclear. Trimming took 2 bases from V and 4 from J, leaving 6 bases between them. In germline, CDR1 is SGDLS, CDR2 YYNGEE. This CDR3 has 13 residues. The CDR3 loop is CASSVYSTGELFF. Here the CDR3 DNA reads TGTGCCAGCAGCGTTTATAGCACCGGGGAGCTGTTTTTT. Full variable domain (rest looked up from reference TRBV9 and TRBJ2-2): DSGVTQTPKHLITATGQRVTLRCSPRSGDLSVYWYQQSLDQGLQFLIQYYNGEERAKGNILERFSAQQFPDLHSELNLSSLELGDSALYFCASSVYSTGELFFGEGSRLTVL.

The chain joins TRBV6-6 to TRBJ1-6; 7 nucleotides line up with TRBD1. The CDR3 runs 13 residues. Germline V gives CDR1 MNHNY, CDR2 SVGAGI (reference sequence). V was clipped by 5 bases and J by 8 bases; unmatched bases: 3. The CDR3 loop is CASSTGVYSPLHF. The CDR3 coding sequence is TGTGCCAGCAGTACAGGGGTCTATTCACCCCTCCACTTT.

The chain employs TRBV21-1 and TRBJ1-6. TRBV21-1 is reported as a pseudogene. This CDR3 contains 19 residues. CDR3 amino acids: CASSKVAGRDGGYNSPLHF. The CDR3 nucleotides are TGTGCCAGCAGCAAAGTGGCGGGGAGGGATGGGGGATATAATTCACCCCTCCACTTT.

The genes are TRBV18 and TRBJ2-7; 11 bases are shared with TRBD2. V was clipped by 1 base and J by 1 base; unmatched bases: 12. The germline V gene has CDR1 KGHSH and CDR2 LQKENI. The CDR3 spans 19 residues. The CDR3 loop is CASSPRPRGTSGLSYEQYF. The CDR3 nucleotides read TGTGCCAGCTCACCACGACCTCGTGGGACTAGCGGCCTATCCTACGAGCAGTACTTC.

V and J are TRBV5-5 and TRBJ2-3; TRBD1 is a possible D gene (5 bases). The length of the CDR3 is 14 residues. Germline-derived CDR1 and CDR2 are SGHKS and YYEKEE (reference sequence). Trimming pared 4 bases from V and 6 bases from J, leaving 15 bases between. Here the CDR3 reads CASSQGGWLDTQYF. For the CDR3, the DNA is TGTGCCAGCAGCCAGGGTGGTTGGTTGGATACGCAGTATTTT. The whole variable domain, remainder taken from reference TRBV5-5 and TRBJ2-3, is DAGVTQSPTHLIKTRGQQVTLRCSPISGHKSVSWYQQVLGQGPQFIFQYYEKEERGRGNFPDRFSARQFPNYSSELNVNALLLGDSALYLCASSQGGWLDTQYFGPGTRLTVL.

This clone was found a few times. V usage is TRBV6-2 or TRBV6-3 and J usage is TRBJ1-1; D is uncertain. Per germline, CDR1 MNHEY and CDR2 SVGEGT. The V gene lost 5 bases and the J gene lost 1 base, with 11 bases spanning the gap. This CDR3 contains 14 residues. CDR3 DNA sequence: TGTGCCAGCAGTCCCGCCGGGAGGAACACTGAAGCTTTCTTT. It specifies CASSPAGRNTEAFF.

A few counts support this clone. The V gene is TRBV4-1, the J gene TRBJ1-1; D perhaps matches TRBD1 (6 bases). V gave up 1 base and J gave up 6 bases, with 18 bases separating them. CDR1 is MGHRA and CDR2 is YSYEKL in the germline V gene. The CDR3 contains 16 residues. The CDR3 DNA follows: TGCGCCAGCAGCCAAGCCCGGGCAGCCGAGGGGGCTGAAGCTTTCTTT. This gives the protein CASSQARAAEGAEAFF.

This chain uses TRBV28 with TRBJ1-2; 10 bases line up with TRBD1. The V segment lost 4 bases and the J segment 2 bases; nucleotides outside the gene matches: 1. The CDR3 extends over 14 amino acids. Germline CDR1 reads MDHEN; CDR2 reads SYDVKM. The CDR3 DNA sequence: TGTGCCAGCAGTTCGGGACAGGGGAACTATGGCTACACCTTC. Translated: CASSSGQGNYGYTF.

The rearrangement uses TRBV5-5 and TRBJ1-6, with D possibly being TRBD1 (6 bases). This CDR3 comprises 14 residues. Germline V gives CDR1 SGHKS, CDR2 YYEKEE (reference sequence). The ends were cut back, 1 base at V and 11 bases at J, with 13 bases in the middle. The CDR3 sequence is CASSLLGGGTPLHF. CDR3 in DNA: TGTGCCAGCAGCTTGTTAGGGGGGGGAACACCCCTCCACTTT.

This clone was observed a handful of times. The chain is built from TRBV2 and TRBJ1-4, with D possibly TRBD1 on 5 matching bases. Germline loops: CDR1 SNHLY, CDR2 FYNNEI. Trimming removed 7 bases from V and 3 bases from J, with 18 bases in between. CDR3 size: 16 residues. The CDR3 spells CASNDFAGTSNEKLFF. As DNA, the CDR3 is TGTGCCAGCAATGATTTTGCGGGGACGTCTAATGAAAAACTGTTTTTT. Together with reference TRBV2 and TRBJ1-4, the CDR3 gives the full variable domain: EPEVTQTPSHQVTQMGQEVILRCVPISNHLYFYWYRQILGQKVEFLVSFYNNEISEKSEIFDDQFSVERPDGSNFTLKIRSTKLEDSAMYFCASNDFAGTSNEKLFFGSGTQLSVL.